The 20 T cell receptor beta chains in this list originate from one sample, sequenced in a study of glioma-infiltrating T cells after dendritic cell vaccination. Repertoires were generated with immunoSEQ multiplex PCR, while TCRdb's copy carries only in-frame clones and drops some. The table records 100,000 or so clones, under 90% of them present only once. This specimen consisted of blood, obtained before dendritic cell vaccination. Every receptor here comes from a human donor with glioblastoma.

This chain connects TRBV11-2 to TRBJ2-7; possibly TRBD2 for D (6 bases). The CDR3 is 14 amino acids. V was pared by 4 bases and J by 2 bases, with 12 bases between. The V gene's germline CDR1 is SGHAT and CDR2 FQNNGV. The CDR3, as DNA: TGTGCCAGCAGCTCGGGGACTTTGACCTACGAGCAGTACTTC. Amino acids: CASSSGTLTYEQYF.

The chain couples TRBV5-6 to TRBJ1-6; D call uncertain. V was clipped by 5 bases and J by 7 bases, with 16 bases between them. Germline lookup yields CDR1 SGHDT and CDR2 YYEEEE. This CDR3 is built from 15 residues. The CDR3 coding sequence is TGTGCCAGCAGTTCCGGACCGGCGGGCAATTCACCCCTCCACTTT. Translated, it gives CASSSGPAGNSPLHF.

This chain links TRBV7-9 with TRBJ2-3; 11 positions match TRBD1. Trimming cost V 5 bases and J 5 bases; bases outside gene matches: 6. Germline CDR1 reads SEHNR; CDR2 reads FQNEAQ (reference sequence). The CDR3 covers 15 residues. The CDR3 nucleotides are TGTGCCAGCAGCCCGGGACAGGGGGGAGAAGATACGCAGTATTTT. It yields the protein CASSPGQGGEDTQYF.

The rearrangement joins TRBV10-2 to TRBJ2-6; tentative D call: TRBD2 (5 bases). Per germline, CDR1 WSHSY and CDR2 SAAADI. The V end was cut by 2 bases, the J end by 4 bases, with 21 bases between. The CDR3 totals 19 residues. The CDR3 DNA reads as TGCGCCAGCAGTGAGCCTTTTGCGGGCGCGCACGCCGGGGCCAACGTCCTGACTTTC. This sequence encodes CASSEPFAGAHAGANVLTF.

The chain employs TRBV15 and TRBJ2-7, with D possibly TRBD1 on 5 matching bases. V was pared by 3 bases and J by 3 bases, with 9 bases between. The CDR3 totals 13 residues. From germline, CDR1 is LNHNV and CDR2 YYDKDF (reference sequence). CDR3 DNA: TGTGCCACCAGCAGGGACACAAACTACGAGCAGTACTTC. Translating it yields CATSRDTNYEQYF.

CDR3 region: CASSQVLGDGYTF. The CDR3 coding sequence is TGCGCCAGCAGCCAAGTCTTAGGGGATGGCTACACCTTC. The gene calls are TRBV4-1 and TRBJ1-2; weak D call: TRBD1 (5 bases). This CDR3 comprises 13 residues. Germline CDR1 MGHRA, CDR2 YSYEKL. The germline V and J ends were trimmed by 1 base and 6 bases, with 9 bases remaining between them.

The chain couples TRBV7-2 to TRBJ2-1; possibly TRBD2 for D (6 bases). Germline-derived CDR1 and CDR2 are SGHTA and FQGNSA. V lost 1 base and J 1 base, leaving 11 bases between the germline ends. The CDR3 contains 16 residues. CDR3 nucleotide sequence: TGTGCCAGCAGCTTAGGCCTAGCGCTATCCTACAATGAGCAGTTCTTC. Protein sequence: CASSLGLALSYNEQFF.

The chain is built from TRBV15 and TRBJ1-2; 12 bases agree with TRBD1. CDR1 is LNHNV and CDR2 is YYDKDF in the germline V gene (reference sequence). The trim removed 2 bases at V and 4 bases at J, leaving 11 bases unmatched. This CDR3 has 18 residues. CDR3 residues: CATSRNPHGTGGGYGYTF. DNA for the CDR3: TGTGCCACCAGCAGAAACCCCCACGGGACAGGGGGCGGCTATGGCTACACCTTC.

The genes are TRBV4-1 and TRBJ2-2, with D possibly matching TRBD2 (6 bases). CDR3 length equals 15 residues. Trimming cost V 1 base and J 6 bases, with 12 bases left between them. The germline V gene has CDR1 MGHRA and CDR2 YSYEKL. The CDR3 loop reads CASSQARPGAGELFF. The CDR3 coding sequence is TGCGCCAGCAGCCAAGCCCGACCGGGGGCCGGGGAGCTGTTTTTT.

The rearrangement links TRBV19 to TRBJ1-6; D not certain. The CDR3 is 12 amino acids. Germline assignment: CDR1 LNHDA and CDR2 SQIVND (reference sequence). The V end lost 3 bases, the J end lost 8 bases, and 5 bases lay between the germline ends. CDR3 DNA: TGTGCCAGTAGTATCCGGGATTCACCCCTCCACTTT. The encoded protein is CASSIRDSPLHF.

The chain combines TRBV7-6 with TRBJ1-1; 12 nucleotides align to TRBD1. Germline assignment: CDR1 SGHVS and CDR2 FNYEAQ. The length of the CDR3 is 17 residues. V shed 4 bases, J shed 0 bases, and the junction held 6 bases outside the gene matches. DNA of the CDR3: TGTGCCAGCAGCTCGCCGGGACAGGGGGCACTGAACACTGAAGCTTTCTTT. Protein product: CASSSPGQGALNTEAFF.

CDR3 in amino acids: CASSRTDAYEQYF. The DNA of the CDR3 is TGTGCCAGCAGCAGGACAGACGCCTACGAGCAGTACTTC. The V call is TRBV13, the J call TRBJ2-7, with D maybe TRBD1 (6 bases). CDR3 length: 13 amino acids. V was cut by 5 bases and J by 2 bases, with 10 bases left in between. Germline V gives CDR1 PRHDT, CDR2 FYEKMQ (reference sequence).

Only a few counts were recorded for this clone. V and J are TRBV2 and TRBJ2-7; TRBD1 is a possible D gene (5 bases). The germline V and J ends were trimmed by 7 bases and 7 bases, with 14 bases remaining between them. The CDR3 extends over 12 amino acids. CDR1 and CDR2 (germline): SNHLY, FYNNEI. The CDR3 DNA sequence: TGTGCCAGCAAAGACCCTAAGGGGGAGCAGTACTTC. The encoded protein is CASKDPKGEQYF.

Worth noting for this clone: The junction shows a germline mismatch at one end, possibly a read error. The J gene is TRBJ1-1, the V gene TRBV6-5, with 9 positions matching TRBD1. CDR3 length: 13 residues. From germline, CDR1 is MNHEY and CDR2 SVGAGI. The CDR3 here is CASSRQGGSDSIF. The CDR3 DNA follows: TGTGCCAGCAGCCGACAGGGGGGGTCTGATTCAATCTTT.

The chain has TRBV2 and TRBJ2-3; 11 positions match TRBD2. The CDR3 length is 14 residues. The ends lost 6 bases at V and 3 bases at J; junction bases unmatched: 2. The germline V gene encodes CDR1 SNHLY and CDR2 FYNNEI. CDR3 sequence reads: CASSPSGRTDTQYF. The CDR3 DNA reads TGTGCCAGCAGCCCTAGCGGGAGGACAGATACGCAGTATTTT.

This clone is medium-sized within its sample. The chain joins TRBV4-2 to TRBJ2-1; D unresolved. The germline CDR1 and CDR2 sequences are LGHNA and YNFKEQ. With 2 bases removed from V and 5 bases from J, the gap between germline ends came to 4 bases. CDR3 length equals 12 residues. Here the CDR3 reads CASSQRDNEQFF. The CDR3 DNA sequence: TGTGCCAGCAGCCAAAGAGACAATGAGCAGTTCTTC.

The chain joins TRBV5-5 to TRBJ1-2; possibly TRBD1 for D (5 bases). Germline assignment: CDR1 SGHKS and CDR2 YYEKEE (reference sequence). V lost 2 bases and J lost 4, with 15 bases in between. The length of the CDR3 is 15 residues. The CDR3 is CASSFFGGDGYGYTF. The CDR3 DNA sequence: TGTGCCAGCAGCTTTTTCGGGGGGGATGGCTATGGCTACACCTTC. Full variable domain (rest looked up from reference TRBV5-5 and TRBJ1-2): DAGVTQSPTHLIKTRGQQVTLRCSPISGHKSVSWYQQVLGQGPQFIFQYYEKEERGRGNFPDRFSARQFPNYSSELNVNALLLGDSALYLCASSFFGGDGYGYTFGSGTRLTVV.

This chain joins TRBV27 and TRBJ2-2, with 10 bases lining up with TRBD2. This CDR3 has 18 residues. The V gene's germline CDR1 is MNHEY and CDR2 SMNVEV (reference sequence). Losses at the gene ends were 3 bases for V and 4 bases for J; bases not matched to a gene: 11. Here the CDR3 DNA reads TGTGCCAGCAGTTTTTCCCTAGCGGGGGCCGCGGGCACCGGGGAGCTGTTTTTT. It specifies CASSFSLAGAAGTGELFF.

This clone was recorded only once. The chain has TRBV6-5 and TRBJ1-2; D possibly corresponds to TRBD1 (5 bases). Germline-derived CDR1 and CDR2 are MNHEY and SVGAGI. This CDR3 is built from 13 residues. V lost 0 bases, J lost 8 bases, and 10 bases lay in between. The CDR3 DNA reads as TGTGCCAGCAGTTACTCTAGCAGGGAAGGCTACACCTTC. It is translated as CASSYSSREGYTF.

This chain uses TRBV5-4 with TRBJ1-1, with 9 nucleotides matching TRBD1. Unmatched junction bases numbered 17, after V lost 0 bases and J lost 5 bases. The CDR3 length is 19 residues. Germline CDR1 reads SGHNT; CDR2 reads YYREEE (reference sequence). Here the CDR3 DNA reads TGTGCCAGCAGCTTGGGTCCCGGGACAGGGCCGGGAGGGGGTACTGAAGCTTTCTTT. It translates to CASSLGPGTGPGGGTEAFF.